The following is a T cell receptor beta chain sequence with its context. The specificity of this receptor is unknown. No per-base quality is available; no much larger clone lies one base away. Collaborating institutions collected whole blood in K2EDTA tubes following their own protocols. Collaborator samples were shipped for TCRbeta analysis as frozen whole blood, isolated PBMCs, or DNA extracted from either sample type. The CDR3 measures 16 amino acids from cysteine to phenylalanine. This entry keeps only the CDR3 DNA: 48 bases, framed from base 1. For this chain, trimming is 2 bases at the V end and 4 bases at the J end, and the number of junction bases without a gene match is 12. According to the germline V gene, CDR1 reads SGHDT and CDR2 reads YYEEEE. The immunoSEQ Assay, a bias-controlled multiplex PCR, was used to amplify TCRbeta CDR3 regions from genomic DNA. The study's processing was this. The number of nucleated cells in each sample was estimated by amplification of reference gene primers within the assay. To quantify the absolute abundance of each unique TCRbeta CDR3 rearrangement, sequence reads were collapsed and filtered. For each sample, productive Simpson clonality was calculated by taking the square root of Simpson's diversity index across productive rearrangements. In its TCRdb copy, this immuneACCESS table keeps in-frame sequences only and misses some clones. Where compared with another copy, unresolved V genes explain less than half of these, and the others have no known cause. The DNA gave D and trimming, while V, J and clone size come from that table. Across this sample there are approximately 200,000 clones, with around 75% seen only once. The ten largest clones represent approximately 5% of the sample.

This specimen belongs to a study of blood T cell repertoires in COVID-19 (dated by TCRdb to the early 2020s). Broadly, across the study: Samples from collaborators originated in the United States, Italy and Spain and spanned both the acute and convalescent phases of COVID-19. Subjects who had been exposed to COVID-19, were actively infected with it, or had recovered from it provided the deeply sampled blood TCRbeta repertoires that made up the dataset. Where available, HLA class I and class II types were taken from metadata supplied by the sample provider and were not determined by assay-based typing. A freely available public database, intended as a resource for researchers studying the immune response to SARS-CoV-2, is where the repertoires were released. The prospective study material was composed of cDNA or gDNA derived from T cells, B-cell-depleted T cells, or PBMCs. Sample metadata almost always included a de-identified subject ID, COVID-19 status, age in years and sex. Samples were obtained from the ongoing ImmuneRACE study (first 160 participants) and from about 1,300 subjects provided by 6 global collaborators. Results the study describes overall, beyond this receptor: How much clinical and demographic metadata was included differed by source and by participant, and the metadata was provided uncurated.

Sample: peripheral blood. This sequence uses TRBV5-6 and TRBJ2-7; 7 of the junction bases match TRBD2. The origin of this receptor is a human donor in a cohort sampled during active COVID-19. Read as DNA, the sequence is TGTGCCAGCAGCTTTGGTCGGGGAGGGCTTTTGTACGAGCAGTACTTC. This gives the protein CASSFGRGGLLYEQYF.